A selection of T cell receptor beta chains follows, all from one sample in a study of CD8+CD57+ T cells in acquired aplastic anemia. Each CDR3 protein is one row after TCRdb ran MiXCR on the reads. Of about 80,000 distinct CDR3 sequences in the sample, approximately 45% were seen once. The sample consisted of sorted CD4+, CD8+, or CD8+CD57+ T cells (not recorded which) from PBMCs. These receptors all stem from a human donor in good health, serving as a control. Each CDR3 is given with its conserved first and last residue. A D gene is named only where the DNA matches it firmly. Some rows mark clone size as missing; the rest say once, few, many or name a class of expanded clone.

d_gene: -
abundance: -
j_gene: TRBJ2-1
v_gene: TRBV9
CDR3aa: CASSVEDKGAGQFF
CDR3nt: TGTGCCAGCAGCGTAGAAGATAAGGGAGCTGGGCAGTTCTTC

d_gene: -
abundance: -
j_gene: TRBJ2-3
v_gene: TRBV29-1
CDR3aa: CSVVGQLMRDTQYF
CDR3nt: TGCAGCGTTGTGGGTCAACTCATGCGGGATACGCAGTATTTT

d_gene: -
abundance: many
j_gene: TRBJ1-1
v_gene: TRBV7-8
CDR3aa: CASSLESLPGEAFF
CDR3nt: TGTGCCAGCAGCTTAGAGTCCCTCCCGGGGGAAGCTTTCTTT

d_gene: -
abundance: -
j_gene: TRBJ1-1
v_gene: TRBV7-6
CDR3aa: CASSHYRGPTEAFF
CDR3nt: TGTGCCAGCAGCCACTACAGAGGGCCCACTGAGGCTTTCTTT

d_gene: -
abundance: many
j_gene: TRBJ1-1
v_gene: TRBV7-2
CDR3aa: CASSLGWGQGAFF
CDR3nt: TGTGCCAGCAGCTTAGGGTGGGGGCAAGGTGCTTTCTTT

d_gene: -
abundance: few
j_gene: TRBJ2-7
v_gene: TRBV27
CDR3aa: CASSLSPGHEQYF
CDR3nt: TGTGCCAGCAGTTTAAGCCCCGGCCACGAGCAGTACTTC

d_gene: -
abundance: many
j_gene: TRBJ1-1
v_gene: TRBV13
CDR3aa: CASSLRPNTEAFF
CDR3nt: TGTGCCAGCAGCTTGCGGCCGAACACTGAAGCTTTCTTT

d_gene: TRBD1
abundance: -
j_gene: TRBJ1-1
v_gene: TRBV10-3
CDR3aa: CAIRPGTGTTLGTEAFF
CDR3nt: TGTGCCATCAGACCCGGGACAGGGACGACGTTGGGCACTGAAGCTTTCTTT

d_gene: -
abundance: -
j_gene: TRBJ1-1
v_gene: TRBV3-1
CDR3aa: CASSQEYERENTEAFF
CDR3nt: TGTGCCAGCAGCCAAGAGTATGAGCGAGAGAACACTGAAGCTTTCTTT

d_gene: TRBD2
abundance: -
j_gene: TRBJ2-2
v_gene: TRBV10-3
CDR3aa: CAINSGLGDTGELFF
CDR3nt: TGTGCCATCAACTCTGGACTAGGGGACACCGGGGAGCTGTTTTTT

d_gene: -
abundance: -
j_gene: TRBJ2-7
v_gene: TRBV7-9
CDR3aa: CASSSGTPYEQYF
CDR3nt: TGTGCCAGCAGCTCCGGGACACCCTACGAGCAGTACTTC

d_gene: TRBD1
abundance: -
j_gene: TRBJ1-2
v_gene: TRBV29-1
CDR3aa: CSVVFYRGNNYGYTF
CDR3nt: TGCAGCGTTGTCTTCTACAGGGGAAATAACTATGGCTACACCTTC

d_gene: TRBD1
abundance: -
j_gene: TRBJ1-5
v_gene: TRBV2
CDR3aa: CASTPQGGQPQHF
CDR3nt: TGTGCCAGCACCCCCCAGGGGGGTCAGCCCCAGCATTTT

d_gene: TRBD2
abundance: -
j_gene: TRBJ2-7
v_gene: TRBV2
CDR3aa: CASSKGLAGIYEQYF
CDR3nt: TGTGCCAGCAGTAAGGGACTAGCGGGGATCTACGAGCAGTACTTC

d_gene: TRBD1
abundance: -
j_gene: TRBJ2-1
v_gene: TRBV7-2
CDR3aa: CASSSDRANEQFF
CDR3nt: TGTGCCAGCAGTTCCGACAGGGCCAATGAGCAGTTCTTC

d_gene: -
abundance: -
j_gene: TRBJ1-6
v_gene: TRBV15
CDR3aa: CATSRDRGGYSPLHF
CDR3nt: TGTGCCACCAGCAGAGATCGCGGCGGATATTCACCCCTCCACTTT

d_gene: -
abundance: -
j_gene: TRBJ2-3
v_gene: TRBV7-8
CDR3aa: CASSLALPGDTQYF
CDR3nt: TGTGCCAGCAGCTTAGCCCTGCCAGGGGATACGCAGTATTTT

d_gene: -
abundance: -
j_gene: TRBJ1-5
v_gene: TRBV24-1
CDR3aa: CATRAGGREPQHF
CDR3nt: TGTGCCACCAGGGCGGGGGGCAGGGAGCCCCAGCATTTT

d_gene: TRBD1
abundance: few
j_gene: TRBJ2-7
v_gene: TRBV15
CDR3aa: CATSGTVPGSGELYF
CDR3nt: TGTGCCACCAGCGGGACAGTCCCTGGGTCCGGGGAGCTGTACTTC

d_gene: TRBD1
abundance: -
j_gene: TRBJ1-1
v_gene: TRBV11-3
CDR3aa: CASSYRGLTPPEAFF
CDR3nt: TGTGCCAGCAGCTACAGGGGGCTAACTCCCCCTGAAGCTTTCTTT

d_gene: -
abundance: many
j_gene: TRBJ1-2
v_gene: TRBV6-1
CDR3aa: CASSDRQGNYGYTF
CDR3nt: TGTGCCAGCAGTGATCGTCAGGGGAACTATGGCTACACCTTC

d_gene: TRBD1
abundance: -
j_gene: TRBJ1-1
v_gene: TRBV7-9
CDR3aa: CASSPKRDRNTEAFF
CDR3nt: TGTGCCAGCAGCCCTAAGAGGGACAGGAACACTGAAGCTTTCTTT

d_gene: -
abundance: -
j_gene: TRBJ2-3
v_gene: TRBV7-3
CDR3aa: CASSLRGGLTDTQYF
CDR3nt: TGTGCCAGCAGCTTAAGAGGGGGACTCACAGATACGCAGTATTTT

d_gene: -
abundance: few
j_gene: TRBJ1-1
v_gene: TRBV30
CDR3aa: CAWRWGGGTEAFF
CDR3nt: TGTGCCTGGAGATGGGGCGGAGGCACTGAAGCTTTCTTT

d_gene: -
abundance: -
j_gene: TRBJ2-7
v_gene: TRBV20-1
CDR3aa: CSARKREGVEQYF
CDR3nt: TGCAGTGCGCGGAAACGTGAAGGGGTCGAGCAGTACTTC

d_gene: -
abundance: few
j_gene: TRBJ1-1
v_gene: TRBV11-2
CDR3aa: CASSRGAEAFF
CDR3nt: TGTGCCAGCAGCCGGGGGGCTGAAGCTTTCTTT

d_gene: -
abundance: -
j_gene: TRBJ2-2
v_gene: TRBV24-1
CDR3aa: CATSATTGQSRTGELFF
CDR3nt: TGTGCCACCAGTGCCACGACAGGCCAGTCAAGGACCGGGGAGCTGTTTTTT

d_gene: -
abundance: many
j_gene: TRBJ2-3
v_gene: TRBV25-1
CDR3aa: CASSDSDNTDTQYF
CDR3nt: TGTGCCAGCAGTGACTCGGACAACACAGATACGCAGTATTTT

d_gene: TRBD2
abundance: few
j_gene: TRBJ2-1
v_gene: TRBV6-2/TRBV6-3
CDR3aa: CASSYTGLDEAPYNEQFF
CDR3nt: TGTGCCAGCAGTTACACGGGACTAGACGAAGCTCCCTACAATGAGCAGTTCTTC